This T cell receptor beta chain was documented in a study of cytomegalovirus exposure and HLA in healthy donors. This CDR3 contains 16 residues. The V gene end was trimmed by 4 bases and the J gene end by 5 bases; junction bases not matched to a gene: 12. Germline CDR1 is LNHDA and CDR2 is SQIVND (reference sequence). Findings and caveats of the study: Common viral pathogens seemed to be connected with several of the most significant clusters, according to a later analysis. Sequencing artifact likely explains a cluster of highly shared sequence variants. In an earlier analysis, in fewer than 700 donors, most V segments appeared productive either ~87% or ~30% of the time.

A remark on this clone: The antigen remains undetermined.

PCR primers comprised 60 Vbeta and 13 Jbeta primers. Sequencing used immunoSEQ multiplex PCR; TCRdb keeps in-frame clones, though not all of them. Among more than 150,000 clones, around 82% were seen once, and the ten largest hold 2% to 2.5%. This clonotype was sampled from a woman aged 25 to 45 in good health and CMV-seropositive. The genes are TRBV19 and TRBJ2-7, with TRBD1 matching 9 bases. Sequencing was done on a sample of PBMCs. CDR3 sequence (DNA): TGTGCCAGTAGTAGCACGGGGACAGGGCGTCTAGACGAGCAGTACTTC. Translating it yields CASSSTGTGRLDEQYF.